In this sample, the clone carrying this TCR beta chain turned up once. The antigen remains unidentified. Profiling relied on immunoSEQ multiplex PCR, and the TCRdb table lists in-frame clones only, not all of them. The table shows under 250,000 clones, with under 95% occurring only once. This sample was included in a study of T cell responses to AZD1222 COVID-19 vaccine. Whole-study results and caveats: Donor demographics were predominantly white British with a female majority; clonal diversity may be underestimated.

The CDR3 runs 13 residues. Per germline, CDR1 SGHVS and CDR2 FQNEAQ. V was shortened by 0 bases and J by 10 bases, with 7 bases between the two germline ends. The sequence derives from an adult in good health. Specimen: peripheral blood, collected on day 0 of MenACWY control vaccination. The V and J genes are TRBV7-8 and TRBJ1-6; perhaps TRBD1 as D (5 bases). In DNA, the CDR3 is TGTGCCAGCAGCTTAGCAGGGGTGTCACCCCTCCACTTT. Amino acids: CASSLAGVSPLHF. The full variable domain, in which reference TRBV7-8 and TRBJ1-6 provide the parts outside the CDR3, is GAGVSQSPRYKVAKRGQDVALRCDPISGHVSLFWYQQALGQGPEFLTYFQNEAQLDKSGLPSDRFFAERPEGSVSTLKIQRTQQEDSAVYLCASSLAGVSPLHFGNGTRLTVT.